Presented here are 2 T cell receptor beta chains from one specimen sequenced in a study of CD8 T cells in Susac syndrome. Reverse transcription of about 0.5 to 1 ug RNA used random hexamers. From the immunoSEQ multiplex PCR reads, TCRdb called clonotypes with MiXCR, one entry per CDR3 protein. The sample holds a few hundred thousand distinct CDR3 sequences, about 95% seen once. The sample comprised CD4+ T cells from PBMCs. These receptors came from a human donor with multiple sclerosis.

The chain employs TRBV30 and TRBJ2-3; D may be TRBD2 (7 bases). The V end was cut by 1 base, the J end by 5 bases, with 19 bases between. Germline CDR1 is GTSNPN and CDR2 is SVGIG (reference sequence). The CDR3 length is 16 residues. CDR3 residues: CAWSGGPRLALDTQYF. The CDR3 nucleotides read TGTGCCTGGAGTGGGGGGCCGAGACTAGCCCTAGATACGCAGTATTTT.

The CDR3, as DNA: TGTGCCAGCAGCCATAGGCGGGCAGTTGACGTCTACGAGCAGTACTTC. Amino acid sequence: CASSHRRAVDVYEQYF. The chain links TRBV3-1 to TRBJ2-7, with D perhaps matching TRBD2 (5 bases). Germline V gene lookup returns CDR1 LGHDT and CDR2 YNNKEL (reference sequence). Trimming took off 3 bases at V and 3 bases at J, with 18 bases between the two ends. The CDR3 consists of 16 residues.